The next 5 T cell receptor beta chains were all read from a single sample in a study of T-cell reconstitution after alpha-beta-depleted transplantation in children. Unique molecular identifiers were incorporated during preparation of the TCRbeta library. TCRdb reprocessed the PCR reads via MiXCR and lists one record per CDR3 protein. The sample contains about 210,000 distinct CDR3 sequences, approximately 19% of which appear only once. The material was PBMCs, mostly from graft donor cells, obtained 360 days after TCRalphabeta/CD19-depleted stem cell transplant. The receptors derive from a male patient aged 2 to 9 who had a stem cell transplant for acute lymphoblastic leukemia, so the T cells may come from the graft donor.

In its sample, this clonotype was seen a few times. The V gene is TRBV7-2, the J gene TRBJ2-3, with TRBD2 matching over 13 bases. This CDR3 comprises 16 residues. The germline V gene encodes CDR1 SGHTA and CDR2 FQGNSA. The V gene end was trimmed by 5 bases and the J gene end by 1 base; junction bases not matched to a gene: 3. The CDR3 bases are TGTGCCAGCAGCGAAGGACTAGCGGGAGGCACAGATACGCAGTATTTT. This translates into CASSEGLAGGTDTQYF. Based on the CDR3 plus reference TRBV7-2 and TRBJ2-3, the full variable domain is GAGVSQSPSNKVTEKGKDVELRCDPISGHTALYWYRQSLGQGLEFLIYFQGNSAPDKSGLPSDRFSAERTGGSVSTLTIQRTQQEDSAVYLCASSEGLAGGTDTQYFGPGTRLTVL.

The rearrangement links TRBV2 to TRBJ2-5; no reliable D call. Germline CDR1 SNHLY, CDR2 FYNNEI. V was cut by 3 bases and J by 4 bases, with 15 bases left in between. The CDR3 is made up of 15 amino acids. CDR3 coding DNA: TGTGCCAGCAGTGATACCCGCGGAAGAAGAGAGACCCAGTACTTC. Translated: CASSDTRGRRETQYF.

In its sample, this clonotype was seen a few times. This chain connects TRBV6-2 or TRBV6-3 to TRBJ2-7; tentatively, D is TRBD1 (5 bases). Per the germline V gene, CDR1 is MNHEY and CDR2 is SVGEGT. This CDR3 contains 14 residues. Trimming cost V 4 bases and J 4 bases, with 14 bases left between them. The CDR3 is CASSSWTYIYEQYF. The DNA of the CDR3 is TGTGCCAGCAGTTCCTGGACATACATTTACGAGCAGTACTTC.

This clonotype was seen a handful of times. The V call is TRBV4-1, the J call TRBJ2-1; D is ambiguous. The CDR3 is made up of 15 amino acids. Trimming took 3 bases from V and 7 from J, leaving 16 bases between them. Germline V gives CDR1 MGHRA, CDR2 YSYEKL. The CDR3 region is CASSHVFAGWNEQFF. In nucleotides, the CDR3 is TGCGCCAGCAGCCATGTGTTCGCTGGATGGAATGAGCAGTTCTTC.

In DNA, the CDR3 is TGCAGTGCTAGAGAGAGAGCCTCGACGTACACGCAGTATTTT. Translation gives CSARERASTYTQYF. The chain recombines TRBV20-1 with TRBJ2-3; the D is unclear. The CDR3 is made up of 14 amino acids. Germline CDR1 is DFQATT and CDR2 is SNEGSKA (reference sequence). V gave up 0 bases and J gave up 9 bases, with 16 bases separating them.